This passage covers 17 T cell receptor beta chains from one sample sequenced in a study of cytomegalovirus exposure and HLA in healthy donors. The PCR employed 60 Vbeta primers together with 13 Jbeta primers. Sequencing used immunoSEQ multiplex PCR; TCRdb keeps in-frame clones, though not all of them. The sample carries some 220,000 clones, about 80% recorded once. The specimen was PBMCs. The receptor set was obtained from a woman aged 40 to 49 in good health and CMV-seronegative.

J is TRBJ1-4 and V is TRBV5-6, with D perhaps matching TRBD1 (5 bases). The germline gives CDR1 SGHDT, CDR2 YYEEEE. V was cut by 0 bases and J by 8 bases, with 14 bases left in between. This CDR3 contains 15 residues. Here the CDR3 reads CASSLGMAGFEKLFF. The CDR3 coding sequence is TGTGCCAGCAGCTTGGGTATGGCAGGGTTCGAAAAACTGTTTTTT.

This clone was observed a single time. The rearrangement uses TRBV2 and TRBJ2-2; 8 bases fit TRBD2. Germline assignment: CDR1 SNHLY and CDR2 FYNNEI. CDR3 length equals 18 residues. The ends lost 4 bases at V and 7 bases at J; junction bases unmatched: 17. The CDR3 sequence: CASSGMGLGTHRVGELFF. The CDR3 DNA is TGTGCCAGCAGTGGTATGGGACTAGGCACCCATCGAGTCGGGGAGCTGTTTTTT. The variable domain in full, completed from reference TRBV2 and TRBJ2-2, reads EPEVTQTPSHQVTQMGQEVILRCVPISNHLYFYWYRQILGQKVEFLVSFYNNEISEKSEIFDDQFSVERPDGSNFTLKIRSTKLEDSAMYFCASSGMGLGTHRVGELFFGEGSRLTVL.

This chain links TRBV15 with TRBJ1-5, with a weak D call TRBD1 (6 bases). Germline V lookup: CDR1 LNHNV, CDR2 YYDKDF (reference sequence). V shed 1 base and J shed 2 bases, with 18 bases lying between them. The CDR3 has 18 residues. CDR3 DNA: TGTGCCACCAGCAGAGCCCCGGGGGGGGCTGTAGGCAATCAGCCCCAGCATTTT. This sequence encodes CATSRAPGGAVGNQPQHF.

V is TRBV29-1 and J is TRBJ1-1; D is perhaps TRBD1 (6 bases). The V end was cut by 6 bases, the J end by 4 bases, with 15 bases between. Germline CDR1 SQVTM, CDR2 ANQGSEA. CDR3 length: 13 residues. The CDR3 protein is CSVLTGWSTEAFF. The CDR3 coding sequence is TGCAGCGTCCTCACAGGGTGGAGCACTGAAGCTTTCTTT.

The chain recombines TRBV7-6 with TRBJ1-3, with 7 positions matching TRBD1. This CDR3 region has 15 residues. The J segment lost 2 bases and the V segment lost 1 base, leaving 2 bases of the junction unmatched. The germline gives CDR1 SGHVS, CDR2 FNYEAQ. Here the CDR3 DNA reads TGTGCCAGCAGCTTAGGACAGGGAACTGGAAACACCATATATTTT. It is translated as CASSLGQGTGNTIYF.

The chain uses TRBV7-2 and TRBJ1-1; 7 bases are a match to TRBD1. J lost 11 bases, V lost 5 bases, and 8 bases had no gene match. The germline V gene encodes CDR1 SGHTA and CDR2 FQGNSA. This CDR3 has 12 residues. CDR3 sequence reads: CASSIQGRGAFF. The CDR3 DNA reads as TGTGCCAGCAGCATACAGGGGCGAGGGGCTTTCTTT. The variable domain in full, completed from reference TRBV7-2 and TRBJ1-1, reads GAGVSQSPSNKVTEKGKDVELRCDPISGHTALYWYRQSLGQGLEFLIYFQGNSAPDKSGLPSDRFSAERTGGSVSTLTIQRTQQEDSAVYLCASSIQGRGAFFGQGTRLTVV.

This chain uses TRBV6-4 with TRBJ1-6; D might be TRBD1 (5 bases). Trimming left V 4 bases short and J 8 bases short, with 12 bases between. CDR3 length equals 14 residues. Germline CDR1 reads MRHNA; CDR2 reads SNTAGT. This CDR3 reads CASSVSGGDSPLHF. As DNA, the CDR3 is TGTGCCAGCAGTGTGAGCGGAGGGGATTCACCCCTCCACTTT.

This clone came up a few times. The genes are TRBV19 and TRBJ2-7, with 8 bases identical to TRBD2. V dropped 5 bases and J dropped 1; count of bases not matched to a gene: 7. Germline V gene data show CDR1 as LNHDA and CDR2 as SQIVND (reference sequence). The CDR3 runs to 15 residues. CDR3 bases: TGTGCCAGTAGTTCTTCGTCTAGCGGGTCCTACGAGCAGTACTTC. It encodes CASSSSSSGSYEQYF. Looking up the rest from reference TRBV19 and TRBJ2-7 gives the full variable domain: DGGITQSPKYLFRKEGQNVTLSCEQNLNHDAMYWYRQDPGQGLRLIYYSQIVNDFQKGDIAEGYSVSREKKESFPLTVTSAQKNPTAFYLCASSSSSSGSYEQYFGPGTRLTVT.

The chain uses TRBV5-4 and TRBJ1-2, with D perhaps matching TRBD1 (6 bases). Per the germline V gene, CDR1 is SGHNT and CDR2 is YYREEE (reference sequence). V dropped 5 bases and J dropped 2 bases, with 13 bases sitting between them. The CDR3 covers 14 residues. In DNA form, the CDR3 reads TGTGCCAGCAGACCCCGGACAGCGAACTATGGCTACACCTTC. It specifies CASRPRTANYGYTF.

In its sample, this clone was seen a few times. This sequence joins TRBV28 and TRBJ2-7; TRBD1 aligns across 8 bases. The CDR3 covers 14 residues. V shed 10 bases, J shed 4 bases, and the junction held 12 bases outside the gene matches. CDR1 is MDHEN and CDR2 is SYDVKM in the germline V gene. CDR3 nucleotides: TGTGCCACCTCTACAGCAGGGGGCTCGTACGAGCAGTACTTC. The encoded protein is CATSTAGGSYEQYF.

This clone was detected only once. The gene calls are TRBV6-6 and TRBJ1-1; 9 nucleotides agree with TRBD1. The CDR3 extends over 14 amino acids. Losses at the gene ends were 6 bases for V and 1 base for J; bases not matched to a gene: 3. Germline assignment: CDR1 MNHNY and CDR2 SVGAGI (reference sequence). CDR3 nucleotide sequence: TGTGCCAGCAGCCCGGGACAGGGGAACACTGAAGCTTTCTTT. It specifies CASSPGQGNTEAFF.

The chain employs TRBV25-1 and TRBJ1-2, with D possibly being TRBD1 (6 bases). The CDR3 length is 14 residues. Trimming shortened V by 3 bases and J by 7 bases, and 15 bases separated the two germline ends. The germline V gene encodes CDR1 MGHDK and CDR2 SYGVNS. The CDR3 region has the DNA TGTGCCAGCAGTGATCGGGGGGCGCAAAGTGGCTACACCTTC. Amino acids: CASSDRGAQSGYTF.

This clone has more than one count but fewer than ten. The gene calls are TRBV4-1 and TRBJ1-2, with D hard to call. This CDR3 contains 15 residues. V lost 1 base and J lost 4, with 13 bases in between. The germline V gene has CDR1 MGHRA and CDR2 YSYEKL. CDR3 loop: CASSQGQLSGYGYTF. The CDR3 bases are TGCGCCAGCAGCCAAGGACAACTTTCTGGCTATGGCTACACCTTC.

V usage is TRBV6-5 and J usage is TRBJ2-7, with 10 bases matching TRBD1. This CDR3 is built from 15 residues. J lost 1 base, V lost 5 bases, and 5 bases had no gene match. Germline lookup yields CDR1 MNHEY and CDR2 SVGAGI. For the CDR3, the DNA is TGTGCCAGCAGTCGACAGGGGGCCGGGTCCTACGAGCAGTACTTC. Translating gives CASSRQGAGSYEQYF.

V usage is TRBV29-1 and J usage is TRBJ1-2; 9 positions agree with TRBD1. V lost 6 bases to trimming and J lost 12 bases; unmatched junction nucleotides: 17. Germline lookup yields CDR1 SQVTM and CDR2 ANQGSEA. The CDR3 consists of 14 residues. The CDR3 DNA follows: TGCAGCGTCCAAACCCCGGGGACAGGGAAAAAGGACACCTTC. Translated, it gives CSVQTPGTGKKDTF.

The chain has TRBV5-1 and TRBJ2-1; D not certain. This CDR3 is built from 12 residues. The germline V gene encodes CDR1 SGHRS and CDR2 YFSETQ. The V end was cut by 2 bases, the J end by 3 bases, with 3 bases between. The CDR3 coding sequence is TGCGCCAGCAGCTTCAACTACAATGAGCAGTTCTTC. This codes for CASSFNYNEQFF.

The V and J genes are TRBV2 and TRBJ1-2; 9 bases are shared with TRBD1. Germline lookup yields CDR1 SNHLY and CDR2 FYNNEI. The V and J ends lost 7 bases and 4 bases, in that order; junction bases with no gene match: 16. This CDR3 is built from 17 residues. The CDR3 loop reads CASTYQGQGSNLYGYTF. The CDR3 DNA sequence: TGTGCCAGCACTTACCAGGGACAGGGATCTAACCTCTATGGCTACACCTTC.